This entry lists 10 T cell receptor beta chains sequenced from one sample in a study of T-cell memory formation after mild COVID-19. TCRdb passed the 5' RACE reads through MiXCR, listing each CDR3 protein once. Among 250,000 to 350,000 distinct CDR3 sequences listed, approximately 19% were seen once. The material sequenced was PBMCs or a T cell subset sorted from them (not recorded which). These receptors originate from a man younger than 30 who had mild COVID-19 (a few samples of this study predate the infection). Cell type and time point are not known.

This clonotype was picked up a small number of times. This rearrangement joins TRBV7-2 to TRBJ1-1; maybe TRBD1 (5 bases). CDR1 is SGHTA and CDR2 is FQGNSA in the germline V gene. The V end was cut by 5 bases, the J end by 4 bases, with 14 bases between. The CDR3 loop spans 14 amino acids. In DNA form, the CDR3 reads TGTGCCAGCAGCCCCCAACAAGGGACCACTGAAGCTTTCTTT. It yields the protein CASSPQQGTTEAFF.

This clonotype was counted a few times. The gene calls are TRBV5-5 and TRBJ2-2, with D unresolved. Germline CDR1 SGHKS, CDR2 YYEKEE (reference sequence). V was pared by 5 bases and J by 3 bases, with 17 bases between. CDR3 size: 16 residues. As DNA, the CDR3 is TGTGCCAGCAGTTCTGGTTCTCCGTTGGACACCGGGGAGCTGTTTTTT. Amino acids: CASSSGSPLDTGELFF.

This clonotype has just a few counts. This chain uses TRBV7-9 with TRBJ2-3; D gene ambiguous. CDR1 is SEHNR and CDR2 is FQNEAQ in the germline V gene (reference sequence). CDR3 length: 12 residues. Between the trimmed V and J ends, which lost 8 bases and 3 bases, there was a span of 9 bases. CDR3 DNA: TGTGCCAGCGCAATAGAGACAGATACGCAGTATTTT. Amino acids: CASAIETDTQYF.

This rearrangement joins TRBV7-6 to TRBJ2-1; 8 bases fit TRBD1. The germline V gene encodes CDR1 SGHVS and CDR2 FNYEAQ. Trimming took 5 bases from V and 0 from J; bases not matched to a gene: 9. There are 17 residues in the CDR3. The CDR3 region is CASSPWTGLSSYNEQFF. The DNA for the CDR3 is TGTGCCAGCAGCCCATGGACAGGGCTTAGCTCCTACAATGAGCAGTTCTTC.

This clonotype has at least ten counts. As DNA, the CDR3 is TGCGCCAGCAGCTCTTCCCAGGGCGCAACTAATGAAAAACTGTTTTTT. This sequence encodes CASSSSQGATNEKLFF. V gene TRBV5-1 combines with J gene TRBJ1-4; D is possibly TRBD1 (5 bases). In germline, CDR1 is SGHRS, CDR2 YFSETQ. CDR3 length: 16 residues. V dropped 3 bases and J dropped 0 bases, with 12 bases sitting between them.

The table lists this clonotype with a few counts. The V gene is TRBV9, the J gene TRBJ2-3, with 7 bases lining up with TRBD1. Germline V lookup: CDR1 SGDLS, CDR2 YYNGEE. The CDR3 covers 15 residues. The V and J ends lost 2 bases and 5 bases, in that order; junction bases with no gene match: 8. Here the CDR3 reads CASSVGAGGKDTQYF. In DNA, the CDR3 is TGTGCCAGCAGCGTTGGGGCAGGGGGAAAAGATACGCAGTATTTT.

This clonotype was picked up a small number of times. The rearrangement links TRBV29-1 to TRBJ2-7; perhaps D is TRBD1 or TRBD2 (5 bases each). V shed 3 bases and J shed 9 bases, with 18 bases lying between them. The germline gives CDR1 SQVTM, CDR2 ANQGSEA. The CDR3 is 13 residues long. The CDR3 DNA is TGCAGCGTTGAGACCGGCAGGGAGAGTGTGCAGTACTTC. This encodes CSVETGRESVQYF.

The CDR3 spells CATSGGHALTDTQYF. CDR3 nucleotide sequence: TGTGCCACCAGCGGGGGACATGCGCTCACAGATACGCAGTATTTT. The rearrangement links TRBV15 to TRBJ2-3; maybe TRBD1 (6 bases). The CDR3 runs 15 residues. V was shortened by 5 bases and J by 2 bases, with 14 bases between the two germline ends. Germline V gene sequence: CDR1 LNHNV, CDR2 YYDKDF (reference sequence).

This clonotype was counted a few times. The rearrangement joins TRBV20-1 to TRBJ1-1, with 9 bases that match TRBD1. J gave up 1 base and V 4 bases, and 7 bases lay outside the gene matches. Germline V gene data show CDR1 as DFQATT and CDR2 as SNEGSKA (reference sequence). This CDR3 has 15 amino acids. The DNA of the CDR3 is TGCAGTGCTATGGGGGACAGGGTAACGAACACTGAAGCTTTCTTT. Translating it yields CSAMGDRVTNTEAFF.

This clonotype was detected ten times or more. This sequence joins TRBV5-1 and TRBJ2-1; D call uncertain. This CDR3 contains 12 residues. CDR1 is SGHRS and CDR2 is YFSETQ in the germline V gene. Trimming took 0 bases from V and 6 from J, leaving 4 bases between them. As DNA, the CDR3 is TGCGCCAGCAGCTTGGTGGTCAATGAGCAGTTCTTC. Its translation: CASSLVVNEQFF.